Below, 23 T cell receptor beta chains from the same sample are listed, as sequenced in a study of cytomegalovirus exposure and HLA in healthy donors. Measured with immunoSEQ multiplex PCR; TCRdb has only the in-frame clones, and not every one. Among more than 140,000 clones, about 88% were seen once, and the ten largest hold about 3.5%. Sequenced input: PBMCs. All receptors come from a woman aged 18 to 35 in good health and CMV-seropositive.

V gene TRBV30 combines with J gene TRBJ1-3; possibly TRBD1 for D (6 bases). The CDR3 contains 14 residues. Germline assignment: CDR1 GTSNPN and CDR2 SVGIG (reference sequence). Trimming took off 1 base at V and 0 bases at J, with 7 bases between the two ends. Here the CDR3 DNA reads TGTGCCTGGAGTGGGACAGCCTCTGGAAACACCATATATTTT. It translates to CAWSGTASGNTIYF.

This rearrangement joins TRBV10-3 to TRBJ2-1, with 7 bases identical to TRBD1. CDR3 size: 15 residues. V was clipped by 5 bases and J by 3 bases; unmatched bases: 7. Germline V CDR1 and CDR2: ENHRY, SYGVKD. The DNA for the CDR3 is TGTGCCATCAGTCCACAGGGGACGGGCTACAATGAGCAGTTCTTC. It codes for CAISPQGTGYNEQFF.

The chain employs TRBV5-1 and TRBJ2-6, with 12 bases aligning to TRBD2. Per the germline V gene, CDR1 is SGHRS and CDR2 is YFSETQ. The CDR3 has 18 amino acids. The V segment lost 2 bases and the J segment 3 bases; nucleotides outside the gene matches: 6. In nucleotides, the CDR3 is TGCGCCAGCAGCTTCAGACTAGCGGGAGAGGGTGGGGCCAACGTCCTGACTTTC. As protein: CASSFRLAGEGGANVLTF.

The chain links TRBV30 to TRBJ2-7, with 7 positions matching TRBD1. The CDR3 runs 11 residues. Germline assignment: CDR1 GTSNPN and CDR2 SVGIG (reference sequence). The trim removed 2 bases at V and 6 bases at J, leaving 1 base unmatched. In nucleotides, the CDR3 is TGTGCCTGGAGTTCAGGGGGCGAGCAGTACTTC. The encoded protein is CAWSSGGEQYF.

The chain has TRBV19 and TRBJ1-5; D not resolved. Looked up from germline, CDR1 is LNHDA and CDR2 is SQIVND (reference sequence). The length of the CDR3 is 13 residues. Trimming shortened V by 1 base and J by 6 bases, and 7 bases separated the two germline ends. The CDR3 loop is CASSIGAGQPQHF. DNA of the CDR3: TGTGCCAGTAGTATAGGGGCCGGTCAGCCCCAGCATTTT.

The J gene is TRBJ2-2, the V gene TRBV11-2; TRBD2 might be the D (6 bases). Trimming cost V 2 bases and J 6 bases, with 19 bases left between them. Germline lookup yields CDR1 SGHAT and CDR2 FQNNGV. The CDR3 has 17 residues. The CDR3 DNA is TGTGCCAGCAGCTTAACGGAGGGCCGTAGTGACTCCGGGGAGCTGTTTTTT. Translated: CASSLTEGRSDSGELFF.

The chain employs TRBV30 and TRBJ2-7; 8 bases agree with TRBD2. The germline V gene has CDR1 GTSNPN and CDR2 SVGIG (reference sequence). With 4 bases clipped from V and 3 bases from J, the junction kept 11 bases outside the gene matches. CDR3 length: 15 amino acids. As DNA, the CDR3 is TGTGCCTGGACCAGACCCGGGACTAGTGTCTACGAGCAGTACTTC. Its protein is CAWTRPGTSVYEQYF.

The chain joins TRBV7-9 to TRBJ2-7; 12 nucleotides agree with TRBD2. With V trimmed by 5 bases and J by 0 bases, 5 bases remained unmatched. Germline CDR1 is SEHNR and CDR2 is FQNEAQ (reference sequence). The CDR3 totals 16 residues. The CDR3 DNA reads as TGTGCCAGCAGCACCTGGACTAGCGGGGTCTCCTACGAGCAGTACTTC. Translation gives CASSTWTSGVSYEQYF.

V gene TRBV9 combines with J gene TRBJ1-2; D may be TRBD1 (6 bases). The V end was cut by 3 bases, the J end by 7 bases, with 19 bases between. This CDR3 region has 15 residues. Germline V gene data show CDR1 as SGDLS and CDR2 as YYNGEE. Written as DNA, the CDR3 is TGTGCCAGCAGCGCGGGAGGGGGATCTCGAGGTGGCTACACCTTC. Amino acids: CASSAGGGSRGGYTF. Looking up the rest from reference TRBV9 and TRBJ1-2 gives the full variable domain: DSGVTQTPKHLITATGQRVTLRCSPRSGDLSVYWYQQSLDQGLQFLIQYYNGEERAKGNILERFSAQQFPDLHSELNLSSLELGDSALYFCASSAGGGSRGGYTFGSGTRLTVV.

J is TRBJ2-2 and V is TRBV28, with 7 nucleotides matching TRBD1. CDR1 is MDHEN, CDR2 SYDVKM, per germline. The V segment lost 7 bases and the J segment 1 base; nucleotides outside the gene matches: 9. CDR3 size: 16 residues. DNA of the CDR3: TGTGCCAGCACCGTTAGACAGGGAGTGAACACCGGGGAGCTGTTTTTT. Protein: CASTVRQGVNTGELFF.

The chain joins TRBV29-1 to TRBJ2-1; D call uncertain. The CDR3 extends over 10 amino acids. V was pared by 6 bases and J by 6 bases, with 6 bases between. Germline CDR1 SQVTM, CDR2 ANQGSEA. Here the CDR3 reads CSVIVNEQFF. CDR3 DNA: TGCAGCGTCATAGTCAATGAGCAGTTCTTC.

To note about this clone: This sample includes further DNA sequences coding for the same CDR3. V gene TRBV6-5 combines with J gene TRBJ2-3, with D possibly being TRBD1 (6 bases). This CDR3 comprises 13 residues. In germline, CDR1 is MNHEY, CDR2 SVGAGI. Trimming took off 2 bases at V and 4 bases at J, with 7 bases between the two ends. In DNA form, the CDR3 reads TGTGCCAGCAGTTACGAGGGGGCAGATACGCAGTATTTT. Translated: CASSYEGADTQYF.

This clone was found a few times. This chain uses TRBV2 with TRBJ2-1, with unresolved D. This CDR3 has 13 amino acids. Trimming left V 9 bases short and J 0 bases short, with 9 bases between. Germline V gives CDR1 SNHLY, CDR2 FYNNEI. The DNA for the CDR3 is TGTGCCAGTTGTCCTAGCTCCTACAATGAGCAGTTCTTC. Protein sequence: CASCPSSYNEQFF.

This clone was recorded only once. The chain uses TRBV11-3 and TRBJ2-1; D possibly corresponds to TRBD1 (5 bases). Germline-derived CDR1 and CDR2 are SGHNT and YENEEA. V gave up 2 bases and J gave up 3 bases, with 8 bases separating them. This CDR3 region has 14 residues. CDR3 nucleotide sequence: TGTGCCAGCAGCTTATCAGGGATCTACAATGAGCAGTTCTTC. It codes for CASSLSGIYNEQFF.

The chain is built from TRBV4-1 and TRBJ1-1; D gene unclear. V was pared by 3 bases and J by 4 bases, with 12 bases between. The CDR3 is 14 residues long. Germline CDR1 is MGHRA and CDR2 is YSYEKL. The CDR3 DNA reads as TGCGCCAGCAGCCACCCCGGAGGGTTCACTGAAGCTTTCTTT. Amino acid sequence: CASSHPGGFTEAFF.

The rearrangement links TRBV14 to TRBJ1-4, with TRBD1 matching over 9 bases. Germline trimming cut 2 bases from V and 7 bases from J; bases unmatched to any gene: 5. Germline loops: CDR1 SGHDN, CDR2 FVKESK. The CDR3 is 15 residues long. The CDR3 region is CASSQWTGATEKLFF. In DNA form, the CDR3 reads TGTGCCAGCAGCCAATGGACAGGGGCGACTGAAAAACTGTTTTTT. Supplemented by reference TRBV14 and TRBJ1-4, the full variable domain reads EAGVTQFPSHSVIEKGQTVTLRCDPISGHDNLYWYRRVMGKEIKFLLHFVKESKQDESGMPNNRFLAERTGGTYSTLKVQPAELEDSGVYFCASSQWTGATEKLFFGSGTQLSVL.

The gene calls are TRBV9 and TRBJ2-1, with D tentatively TRBD1 (6 bases). V lost 0 bases and J lost 12, with 16 bases in between. Germline CDR1 is SGDLS and CDR2 is YYNGEE. CDR3 length: 14 amino acids. The CDR3 spells CASSVGLGAGRQFF. The CDR3 DNA reads as TGTGCCAGCAGCGTAGGGCTGGGGGCGGGTAGGCAGTTCTTC.

The V call is TRBV6-1, the J call TRBJ2-1; perhaps TRBD2 as D (6 bases). CDR1 and CDR2 from the germline V gene are MNHNS and SASEGT. The CDR3 sequence is 14 residues long. V lost 6 bases and J lost 2, with 11 bases in between. The CDR3 protein is CASRRDSTYNEQFF. CDR3 bases: TGTGCCAGCAGGCGGGACTCTACCTACAATGAGCAGTTCTTC.

This chain links TRBV7-2 with TRBJ1-5, with D possibly matching TRBD1 (6 bases). Trimming cost V 5 bases and J 8 bases, with 13 bases left between them. Germline values: CDR1 SGHTA, CDR2 FQGNSA. CDR3 length: 13 residues. The CDR3 loop is CASSTGFKEPQHF. The DNA of the CDR3 is TGTGCCAGCAGCACAGGGTTTAAAGAGCCCCAGCATTTT.

This clone has just one count. V is TRBV19 and J is TRBJ2-1; 9 nucleotides align to TRBD2. With V trimmed by 3 bases and J by 6 bases, 9 bases remained unmatched. The CDR3 contains 16 residues. In germline, CDR1 is LNHDA, CDR2 SQIVND (reference sequence). Here the CDR3 reads CASSISSGRLINEQFF. CDR3 DNA: TGTGCCAGTAGTATTTCCAGCGGGAGGTTAATCAATGAGCAGTTCTTC.

V is TRBV27 and J is TRBJ2-5, with D perhaps matching TRBD2 (6 bases). Germline values: CDR1 MNHEY, CDR2 SMNVEV (reference sequence). The CDR3 runs 15 residues. V was cut by 5 bases and J by 2 bases, with 15 bases left in between. The CDR3 coding sequence is TGTGCCAGCAGTGCCCGGGAGCCCCGGCAAGAGACCCAGTACTTC. Translating gives CASSAREPRQETQYF.

The rearrangement links TRBV10-1 to TRBJ2-7, with 10 positions matching TRBD1. The CDR3 sequence is 14 residues long. In germline, CDR1 is WNHNN, CDR2 SYGVQD (reference sequence). The V segment lost 6 bases and the J segment 3 bases; nucleotides outside the gene matches: 5. The CDR3 sequence: CASRSGTGDYEQYF. CDR3 DNA sequence: TGCGCCAGCAGGTCCGGGACAGGGGACTACGAGCAGTACTTC.

J is TRBJ2-4 and V is TRBV28, with 8 positions matching TRBD1. Germline CDR1 is MDHEN and CDR2 is SYDVKM. The V segment lost 6 bases and the J segment 7 bases; nucleotides outside the gene matches: 5. This CDR3 contains 13 residues. The CDR3: CASRPGGMNIQYF. DNA for the CDR3: TGTGCCAGCAGACCAGGGGGCATGAACATTCAGTACTTC. The whole variable domain, filled in from reference TRBV28 and TRBJ2-4, reads DVKVTQSSRYLVKRTGEKVFLECVQDMDHENMFWYRQDPGLGLRLIYFSYDVKMKEKGDIPEGYSVSREKKERFSLILESASTNQTSMYLCASRPGGMNIQYFGAGTRLSVL.